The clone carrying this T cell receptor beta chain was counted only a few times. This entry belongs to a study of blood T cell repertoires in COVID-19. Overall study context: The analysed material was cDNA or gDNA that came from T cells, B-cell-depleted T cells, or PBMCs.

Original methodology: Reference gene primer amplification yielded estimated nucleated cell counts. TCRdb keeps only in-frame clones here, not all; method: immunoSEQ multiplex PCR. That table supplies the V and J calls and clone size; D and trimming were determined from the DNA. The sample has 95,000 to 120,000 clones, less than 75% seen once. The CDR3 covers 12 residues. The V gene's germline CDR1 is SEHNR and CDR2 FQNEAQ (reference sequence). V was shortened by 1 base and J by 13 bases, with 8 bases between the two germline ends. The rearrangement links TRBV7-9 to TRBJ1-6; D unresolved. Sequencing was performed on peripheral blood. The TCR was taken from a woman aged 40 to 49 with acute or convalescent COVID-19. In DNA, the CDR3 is TGTGCCAGCAGCTTAGAGGAGGGTCCCCTCCACTTT. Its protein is CASSLEEGPLHF. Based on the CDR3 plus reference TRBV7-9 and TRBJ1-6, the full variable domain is DTGVSQNPRHKITKRGQNVTFRCDPISEHNRLYWYRQTLGQGPEFLTYFQNEAQLEKSRLLSDRFSAERPKGSFSTLEIQRTEQGDSAMYLCASSLEEGPLHFGNGTRLTVT.